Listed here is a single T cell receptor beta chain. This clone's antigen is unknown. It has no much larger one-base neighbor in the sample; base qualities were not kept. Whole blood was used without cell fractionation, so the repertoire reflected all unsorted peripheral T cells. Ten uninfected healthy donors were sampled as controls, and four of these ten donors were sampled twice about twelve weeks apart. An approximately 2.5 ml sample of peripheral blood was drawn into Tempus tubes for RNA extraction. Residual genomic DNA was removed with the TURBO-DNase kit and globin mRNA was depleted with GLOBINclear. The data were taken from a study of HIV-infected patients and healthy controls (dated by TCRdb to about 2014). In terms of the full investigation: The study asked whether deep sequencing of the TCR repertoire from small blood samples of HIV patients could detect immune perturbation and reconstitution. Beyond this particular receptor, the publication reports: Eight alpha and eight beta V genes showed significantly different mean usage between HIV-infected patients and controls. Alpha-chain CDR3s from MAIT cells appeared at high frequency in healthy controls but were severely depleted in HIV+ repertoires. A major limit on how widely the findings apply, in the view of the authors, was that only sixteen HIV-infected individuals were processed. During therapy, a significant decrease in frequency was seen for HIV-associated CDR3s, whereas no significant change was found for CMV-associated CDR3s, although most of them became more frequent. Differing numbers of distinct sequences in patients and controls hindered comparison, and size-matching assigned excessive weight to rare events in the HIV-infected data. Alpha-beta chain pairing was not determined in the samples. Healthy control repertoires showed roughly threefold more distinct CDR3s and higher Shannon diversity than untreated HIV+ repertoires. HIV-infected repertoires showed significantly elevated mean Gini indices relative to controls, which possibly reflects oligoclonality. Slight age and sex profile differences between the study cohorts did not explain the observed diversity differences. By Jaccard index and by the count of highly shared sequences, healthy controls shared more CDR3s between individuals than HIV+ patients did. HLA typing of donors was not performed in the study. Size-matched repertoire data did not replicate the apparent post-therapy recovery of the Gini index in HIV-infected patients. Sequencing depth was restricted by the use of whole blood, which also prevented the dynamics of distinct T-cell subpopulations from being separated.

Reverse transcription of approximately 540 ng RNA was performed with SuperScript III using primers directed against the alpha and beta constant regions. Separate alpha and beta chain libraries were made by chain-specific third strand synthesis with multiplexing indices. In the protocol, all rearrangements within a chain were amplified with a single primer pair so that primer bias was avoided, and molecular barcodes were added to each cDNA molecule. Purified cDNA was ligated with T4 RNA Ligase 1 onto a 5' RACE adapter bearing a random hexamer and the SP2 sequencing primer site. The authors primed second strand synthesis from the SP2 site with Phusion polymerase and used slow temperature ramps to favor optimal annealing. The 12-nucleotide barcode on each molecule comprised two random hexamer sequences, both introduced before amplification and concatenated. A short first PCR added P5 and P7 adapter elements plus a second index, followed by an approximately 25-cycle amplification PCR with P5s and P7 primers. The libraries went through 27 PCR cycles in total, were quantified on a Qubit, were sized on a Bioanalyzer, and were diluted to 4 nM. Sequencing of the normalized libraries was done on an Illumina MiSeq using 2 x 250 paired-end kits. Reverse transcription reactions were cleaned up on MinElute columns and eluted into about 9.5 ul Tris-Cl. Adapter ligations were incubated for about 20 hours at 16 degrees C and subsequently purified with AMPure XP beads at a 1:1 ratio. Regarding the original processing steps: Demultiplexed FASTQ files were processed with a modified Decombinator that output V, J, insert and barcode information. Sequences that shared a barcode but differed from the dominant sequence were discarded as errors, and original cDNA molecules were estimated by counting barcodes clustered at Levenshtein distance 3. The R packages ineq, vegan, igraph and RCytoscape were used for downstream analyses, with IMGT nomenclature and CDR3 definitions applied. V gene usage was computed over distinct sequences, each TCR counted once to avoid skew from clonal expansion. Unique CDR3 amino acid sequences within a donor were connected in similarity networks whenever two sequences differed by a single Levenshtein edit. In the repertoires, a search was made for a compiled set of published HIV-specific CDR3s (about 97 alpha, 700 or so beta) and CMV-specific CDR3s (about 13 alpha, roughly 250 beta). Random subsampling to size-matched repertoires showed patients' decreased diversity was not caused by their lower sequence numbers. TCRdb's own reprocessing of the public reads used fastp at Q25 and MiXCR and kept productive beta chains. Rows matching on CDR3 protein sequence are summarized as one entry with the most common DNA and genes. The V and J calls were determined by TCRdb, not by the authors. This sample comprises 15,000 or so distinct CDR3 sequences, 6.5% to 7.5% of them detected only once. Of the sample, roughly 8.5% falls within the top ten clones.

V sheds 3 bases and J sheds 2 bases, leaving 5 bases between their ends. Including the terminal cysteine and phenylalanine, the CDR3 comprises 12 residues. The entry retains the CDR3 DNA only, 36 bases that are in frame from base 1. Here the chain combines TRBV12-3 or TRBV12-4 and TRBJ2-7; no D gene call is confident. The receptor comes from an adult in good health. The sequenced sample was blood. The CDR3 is CASSFQPYEQYF. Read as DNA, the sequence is TGTGCCAGCAGTTTTCAGCCCTACGAGCAGTACTTC.